Listed here are 11 T cell receptor beta chains from one sample, sequenced in a study of tissue T cells after allogeneic stem cell transplantation. As to time point: mouse harvest day 14 after allogeneic transplant. Mouse grafts combined 10^7 T-cell-depleted bone marrow cells with 10^6 splenic CD5+ T cells. Measured with immunoSEQ multiplex PCR; TCRdb has only the in-frame clones, and not every one. Found here are thousands of clones, under 60% of them singletons; the top ten hold roughly 40%. The sequenced sample was liver tissue. These receptors all come from a female BALB/c mouse given C57BL/6 T cells with graft-versus-host disease after an allogeneic hematopoietic cell transplant.

This clone was seen a handful of times. The gene names given are mouse names. The CDR3 DNA, read in part, is TGTGCCAGCAGCTCCTTTCCGGGACAAAAAAACGAAAGATTATTT. This codes for CASSSFPGQKNERLF. The whole CDR3 protein is CASSSFPGQKNERLFF. This chain links TRBV4 with TRBJ1-4, with D perhaps matching TRBD1 (6 bases). The read comes to an end 1 residue before the CDR3 does, leaving the germline J gene to fill in the end. The germline gives CDR1 LGHDT, CDR2 YNNKQL (reference sequence). Trimming pared 4 bases from V and 5 bases from J, leaving 17 bases between. The CDR3 totals 16 residues.

Concerning this clone itself: Gene names are the mouse ones. CDR3 loop: CASSQKGVVDTLYF. CDR3 bases read: TGTGCCAGCAGCCAGAAGGGGGTGGTTGACACCTTGTAC. V is TRBV5 and J is TRBJ2-4; D perhaps matches TRBD1 (6 bases). The read ends 1 residue shy of where the CDR3 ends; the end is completed using the germline J gene. Germline CDR1 and CDR2: LGHNA and YNLKQL (reference sequence). Trimming took 3 bases from V and 7 from J, leaving 14 bases between them. The CDR3 contains 14 residues.

This clone was seen only a few times. The gene names given are mouse names. The missing CDR3 end, 1 residue past where the read stops, is filled in from the germline J gene. The V gene is TRBV20, the J gene TRBJ1-6; D unclear. TRBJ1-6 is an ORF, with its function uncertain. Trimming pared 3 bases from V and 0 bases from J, leaving 9 bases between. The CDR3 runs 15 residues. Per the germline V gene, CDR1 is GFQATS and CDR2 is STVNSAI. CDR3 loop: CGARSGSSYNSPLYF. The sequenced part of the CDR3 DNA is TGTGGTGCTAGATCCGGGTCTTCCTATAATTCGCCCCTCTAC.

This clone was seen more than once but under ten times. The genes are named according to mouse. The read is 1 residue too short to cover the CDR3 end, so that end is filled in from the germline J gene. The V and J genes are TRBV13-2 and TRBJ1-1; a possible D gene is TRBD1 (5 bases). Germline CDR1 and CDR2: NNHNN and SYGAGS (reference sequence). V was trimmed by 0 bases and J by 3 bases, leaving 9 bases between them. The CDR3 is made up of 14 amino acids. The CDR3 sequence: CASGDGGGYTEVFF. Partial CDR3 DNA: TGTGCCAGCGGTGATGGGGGGGGGTACACAGAAGTCTTC.

This clone was seen more than once but under ten times. The germline and genes are mouse ones. The read ends 1 residue shy of where the CDR3 ends; the end is completed using the germline J gene. This chain uses TRBV3 with TRBJ2-7; TRBD2 aligns across 10 bases. Germline loops: CDR1 SNHLY, CDR2 FYNGKV (reference sequence). V dropped 4 bases and J dropped 3; count of bases not matched to a gene: 3. The length of the CDR3 is 14 residues. This CDR3 is CASSSRLGGYEQYF. The part of the CDR3 DNA that was read is TGTGCCAGCAGCTCTCGACTGGGGGGCTATGAACAGTAC. Together with reference TRBV3 and TRBJ2-7, the CDR3 gives the full variable domain: GPKVLQIPSHQIIDMGQMVTLNCDPVSNHLYFYWYKQILGQQMEFLVNFYNGKVMEKSKLFKDQFSVERPDGSYFTLKIQPTALEDSAVYFCASSSRLGGYEQYFGPGTRLTVL.

Note on this clone: Mouse names are used for the genes. The read ends 1 residue before the CDR3 terminus; that terminus is restored from the germline J gene. The chain has TRBV26 and TRBJ2-7, with D perhaps matching TRBD1 (6 bases). Trimming stripped 2 bases from V and 5 bases from J, with 7 bases between. CDR3 length: 12 amino acids. In germline, CDR1 is KGHPV, CDR2 FQNQEV (reference sequence). The CDR3 loop is CASSLKGDEQYF. Partial CDR3 DNA: TGTGCCAGCAGTCTGAAGGGGGATGAACAGTAC. Based on the CDR3 plus reference TRBV26 and TRBJ2-7, the full variable domain is NSKVIQTPRYLVKGQGQKAKMRCIPEKGHPVVFWYQQNKNNEFKFLINFQNQEVLQQIDMTEKRFSAECPSNSPCSLEIQSSEAGDSALYLCASSLKGDEQYFGPGTRLTVL.

Remarks on this clone: Gene names and germline match the mouse. The CDR3 extends 1 residue past the end of the read, so its final part is completed from the germline J gene. V usage is TRBV13-1 and J usage is TRBJ1-2; no reliable D call. V lost 1 base and J lost 0, with 4 bases in between. This CDR3 region has 13 residues. CDR1 and CDR2 (germline): NSHNY, SYGAGN. The CDR3 loop reads CASSDRTNSDYTF. CDR3 DNA, as far as it was read: TGTGCCAGCAGTGATAGAACAAACTCCGACTACACC.

Of note for this clone: These gene names are mouse names. The read ends 1 residue shy of where the CDR3 ends; the end is completed using the germline J gene. The gene calls are TRBV13-1 and TRBJ2-4; 8 bases agree with TRBD2. The CDR3 runs 14 residues. The germline CDR1 and CDR2 sequences are NSHNY and SYGAGN. The ends lost 3 bases at V and 2 bases at J; junction bases unmatched: 2. The CDR3 bases that were read are TGTGCCAGCAGTGGACTGGGGTTTCAAAACACCTTGTAC. This translates into CASSGLGFQNTLY. The full-length CDR3 reads as CASSGLGFQNTLYF.

Points on this clone: The gene symbols are mouse symbols. The missing CDR3 end, 1 residue past where the read stops, is filled in from the germline J gene. V and J are TRBV5 and TRBJ1-4, with 8 bases aligning to TRBD1. From germline, CDR1 is LGHNA and CDR2 YNLKQL (reference sequence). This CDR3 has 17 residues. Unmatched junction bases numbered 7, after V lost 1 base and J lost 3 bases. The CDR3 protein is CASSQGGRTGPNERLFF. The sequenced CDR3 bases are TGTGCCAGCAGCCAAGGGGGCAGGACAGGGCCCAACGAAAGATTATTT.

For this clone: Gene names and germline refer to mouse. The read is 1 residue too short to cover the CDR3 end, so that end is filled in from the germline J gene. The V and J genes are TRBV26 and TRBJ2-3; tentatively, D is TRBD1 (6 bases). Trimming cost V 3 bases and J 4 bases, with 8 bases left between them. The CDR3 covers 13 residues. Germline-derived CDR1 and CDR2 are KGHPV and FQNQEV (reference sequence). The chain's CDR3 is CASSLRDTETLYF. The part of the CDR3 DNA that was read is TGTGCCAGCAGTCTTCGGGACACAGAAACGCTGTAT.

Turning to this clone: Gene names denote mouse genes. The read is 1 residue too short to cover the CDR3 end, so that end is filled in from the germline J gene. The chain has TRBV5 and TRBJ1-6; 9 nucleotides match TRBD1. TRBJ1-6 is given ORF status, its function remaining uncertain. Germline CDR1 reads LGHNA; CDR2 reads YNLKQL (reference sequence). V trimming: 3 bases; J trimming: 5 bases; junction bases outside the gene matches: 8. This CDR3 contains 17 residues. CDR3 protein: CASSQAVGQGDNSPLYF. The part of the CDR3 DNA that was read is TGTGCCAGCAGCCAGGCAGTGGGACAGGGAGATAATTCGCCCCTCTAC.